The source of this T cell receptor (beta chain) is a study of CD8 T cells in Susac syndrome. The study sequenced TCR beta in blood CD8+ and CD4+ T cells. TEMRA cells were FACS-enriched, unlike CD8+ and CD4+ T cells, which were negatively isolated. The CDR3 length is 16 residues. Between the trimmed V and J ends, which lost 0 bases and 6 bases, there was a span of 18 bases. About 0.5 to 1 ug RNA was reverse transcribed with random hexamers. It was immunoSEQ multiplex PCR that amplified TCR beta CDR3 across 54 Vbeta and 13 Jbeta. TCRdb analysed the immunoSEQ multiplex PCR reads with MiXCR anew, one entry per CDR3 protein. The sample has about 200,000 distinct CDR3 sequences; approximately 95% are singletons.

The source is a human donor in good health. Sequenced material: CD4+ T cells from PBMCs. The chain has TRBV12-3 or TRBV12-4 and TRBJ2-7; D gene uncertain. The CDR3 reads CASSLATAVPLSEQYF. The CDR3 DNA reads TGTGCCAGCAGTTTAGCTACTGCGGTCCCCCTCTCCGAGCAGTACTTC.